The entry below gives a single TCR beta chain sequence along with its context. Its antigen is undetermined. This sample stems from a study of T cells after yellow fever vaccination. As for the study in general: The fractions with low cell numbers were processed using SMART-Seq v4 Ultra Low Input. Notes on the study in general: Any FACS-sorted repertoire could hold abundant clonotypes that contaminate it from the bulk population. Reappearing after the booster were most of the clones from primary vaccination (less than 98% CD4, around 88% CD8). It was the secondary response that reached its peak faster, day 5 versus 15, but it was weaker.

TCRdb ran MiXCR on the 5' RACE reads and lists one entry per CDR3 protein. The sample shows about 240,000 distinct CDR3 sequences, over 3% of them seen only once. This TCR came from a man aged 18 to 29 who received the YFV17D yellow fever vaccine. The sample in question was PBMCs, obtained 15 days after the yellow fever booster vaccination.

The CDR3, as DNA: TGCGCCAGCAGCCAAGCTCCGGATGAAAAACTGTTTTTT. This gives the protein CASSQAPDEKLFF. The V gene is TRBV4-3, the J gene TRBJ1-4; D uncertain. The CDR3 sequence is 13 residues long. The germline V gene has CDR1 LGHNA and CDR2 YSLEER. With 1 base removed from V and 6 bases from J, the gap between germline ends came to 6 bases.